This T cell receptor beta chain was sequenced during a study of blood T cell repertoires in COVID-19. Per the original data handling: Reference gene primer amplification gave estimated nucleated cell counts. Only in-frame clones appear in the TCRdb table, and some are missing; sequencing was by immunoSEQ multiplex PCR. V and J calls and clone size follow that table, whereas D and trimming were derived from the DNA. The sample lists about 88,000 clones; nearly 90% were seen once. Material: peripheral blood. The receptor was derived from a woman at least 80 years old with acute or convalescent COVID-19.

CDR3 bases: TGCAGTGCTAGTTCTGGGGCAGCCACCTATGGCTACACCTTC. It is translated as CSASSGAATYGYTF. The chain links TRBV20-1 to TRBJ1-2; tentatively, D is TRBD1 (5 bases). Germline values: CDR1 DFQATT, CDR2 SNEGSKA (reference sequence). The V end lost 3 bases, the J end lost 4 bases, and 15 bases lay between the germline ends. This CDR3 region has 14 residues.